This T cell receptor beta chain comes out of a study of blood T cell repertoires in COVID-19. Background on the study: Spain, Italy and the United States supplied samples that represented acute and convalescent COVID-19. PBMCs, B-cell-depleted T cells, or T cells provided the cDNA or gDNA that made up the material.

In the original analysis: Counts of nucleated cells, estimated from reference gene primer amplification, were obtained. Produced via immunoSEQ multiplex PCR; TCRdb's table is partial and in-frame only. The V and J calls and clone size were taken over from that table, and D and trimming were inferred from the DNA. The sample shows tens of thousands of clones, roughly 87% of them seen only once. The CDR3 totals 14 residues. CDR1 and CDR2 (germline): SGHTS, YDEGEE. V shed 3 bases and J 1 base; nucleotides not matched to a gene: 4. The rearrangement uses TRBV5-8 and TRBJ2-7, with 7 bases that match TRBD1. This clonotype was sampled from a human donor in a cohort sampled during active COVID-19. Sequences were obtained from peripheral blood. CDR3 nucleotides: TGTGCCAGCAGCTCCCGACAGGGATCCTACGAGCAGTACTTC. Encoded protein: CASSSRQGSYEQYF.